The 25 T cell receptor beta chains in this list originate from one sample, sequenced in a study of blood T cell repertoires in COVID-19. Produced via immunoSEQ multiplex PCR; TCRdb's table is partial and in-frame only. The table records around 130,000 clones, approximately 88% of them present only once. Sequencing used peripheral blood. The receptors derive from an elderly woman with acute or convalescent COVID-19.

The genes are TRBV6-5 and TRBJ2-7; 8 bases are shared with TRBD2. Trimming at V came to 2 bases and at J to 5 bases, leaving 11 bases not matched to a gene. Germline V gives CDR1 MNHEY, CDR2 SVGAGI. The length of the CDR3 is 16 residues. The CDR3: CASSYRGGGRNHEQYF. CDR3 coding DNA: TGTGCCAGCAGTTACCGCGGGGGCGGGAGGAACCACGAGCAGTACTTC.

This clone was seen a few times. This chain connects TRBV18 to TRBJ2-7; weak D call: TRBD1 (6 bases). This CDR3 has 15 amino acids. The germline V gene encodes CDR1 KGHSH and CDR2 LQKENI. Trimming shortened V by 5 bases and J by 0 bases, and 14 bases separated the two germline ends. The CDR3 is CASSSYPDSSYEQYF. For the CDR3, the DNA is TGTGCCAGCTCATCCTACCCGGACAGCTCCTACGAGCAGTACTTC.

The chain links TRBV7-2 to TRBJ2-7; 7 nucleotides align to TRBD1. Trimming cost V 5 bases and J 2 bases; bases outside gene matches: 12. The CDR3 covers 16 residues. Germline CDR1 and CDR2: SGHTA and FQGNSA. For the CDR3, the DNA is TGTGCCAGCAGCCTATCCACCGGGACAGCCGCCTACGAGCAGTACTTC. This sequence encodes CASSLSTGTAAYEQYF. The variable domain in full, completed from reference TRBV7-2 and TRBJ2-7, reads GAGVSQSPSNKVTEKGKDVELRCDPISGHTALYWYRQSLGQGLEFLIYFQGNSAPDKSGLPSDRFSAERTGGSVSTLTIQRTQQEDSAVYLCASSLSTGTAAYEQYFGPGTRLTVT.

The chain recombines TRBV7-2 with TRBJ2-7; 11 bases align to TRBD2. Germline CDR1 SGHTA, CDR2 FQGNSA. V lost 5 bases to trimming and J lost 2 bases; unmatched junction nucleotides: 5. The CDR3 covers 15 residues. The CDR3 nucleotides are TGTGCCAGCAGCATCACTAGCGGGGGACCCTACGAGCAGTACTTC. It specifies CASSITSGGPYEQYF.

This clone turned up a few times. The V and J genes are TRBV30 and TRBJ2-1; D perhaps matches TRBD1 (6 bases). Looked up from germline, CDR1 is GTSNPN and CDR2 is SVGIG (reference sequence). Trimming cost V 5 bases and J 6 bases, with 17 bases left between them. This CDR3 contains 14 residues. CDR3 in DNA: TGTGCCTGGGGTTGGGGGCGAGGGTTCAATGAGCAGTTCTTC. As protein: CAWGWGRGFNEQFF.

The rearrangement joins TRBV7-8 to TRBJ1-6, with D tentatively TRBD1 (5 bases). The CDR3 covers 15 residues. Germline V CDR1 and CDR2: SGHVS, FQNEAQ. The V gene lost 0 bases and the J gene lost 8 bases, with 11 bases spanning the gap. The CDR3 reads CASSLARGRDSPLHF. CDR3 nucleotide sequence: TGTGCCAGCAGCTTAGCGCGGGGGAGGGATTCACCCCTCCACTTT.

As regards this clone: The sample contains more than one DNA sequence encoding this CDR3. The rearrangement links TRBV30 to TRBJ1-5; 8 nucleotides match TRBD1. This CDR3 comprises 13 residues. Germline values: CDR1 GTSNPN, CDR2 SVGIG (reference sequence). Trimming took 3 bases from V and 7 from J; bases not matched to a gene: 5. The CDR3 bases are TGTGCCTGGAGCGGACAGGGAAACCAGCCCCAGCATTTT. Translated, it gives CAWSGQGNQPQHF.

This clone was recorded a few times. CDR3 sequence reads: CASRPPAGGQETQYF. The CDR3 DNA reads TGTGCCAGCAGACCCCCAGCAGGGGGGCAAGAGACCCAGTACTTC. The chain has TRBV7-9 and TRBJ2-5, with D perhaps TRBD1 (7 bases). This CDR3 has 15 residues. Germline V gene lookup returns CDR1 SEHNR and CDR2 FQNEAQ (reference sequence). V was trimmed by 6 bases and J by 2 bases, leaving 16 bases between them.

This clone was counted only a few times. This sequence joins TRBV18 and TRBJ2-3; TRBD2 agrees at 8 bases. Trimming took 4 bases from V and 6 from J; bases not matched to a gene: 12. Germline loops: CDR1 KGHSH, CDR2 LQKENI. The CDR3 totals 16 residues. This CDR3 is CASSLSGGSFRDTQYF. The CDR3 coding sequence is TGTGCCAGCTCACTCAGCGGGGGCTCTTTTAGGGATACGCAGTATTTT.

This sequence joins TRBV15 and TRBJ2-7, with 8 bases that match TRBD2. Unmatched junction bases numbered 7, after V lost 6 bases and J lost 6 bases. The CDR3 contains 13 residues. Germline V gene lookup returns CDR1 LNHNV and CDR2 YYDKDF (reference sequence). CDR3 in amino acids: CATRTGLVGEQYF. As DNA, the CDR3 is TGTGCCACCAGAACGGGACTAGTGGGCGAGCAGTACTTC. Looking up the rest from reference TRBV15 and TRBJ2-7 gives the full variable domain: DAMVIQNPRYQVTQFGKPVTLSCSQTLNHNVMYWYQQKSSQAPKLLFHYYDKDFNNEADTPDNFQSRRPNTSFCFLDIRSPGLGDTAMYLCATRTGLVGEQYFGPGTRLTVT.

The chain has TRBV6-6 and TRBJ2-7; D unresolved. CDR1 is MNHNY, CDR2 SVGAGI, per germline (reference sequence). Trimming removed 4 bases at V and 4 bases at J, with 8 bases between. The CDR3 is made up of 12 amino acids. The CDR3 region is CASSFGSYEQYF. For the CDR3, the DNA is TGTGCCAGCAGTTTCGGTAGTTACGAGCAGTACTTC.

CDR3 sequence: CASTRFGEQYF. CDR3 sequence (DNA): TGCGCCAGCACGCGATTCGGCGAGCAGTACTTC. The rearrangement joins TRBV10-2 to TRBJ2-7; D not resolved. Deletions cut 7 bases from V and 6 bases from J, with 10 bases between. CDR3 length equals 11 residues. Per the germline V gene, CDR1 is WSHSY and CDR2 is SAAADI.

The chain couples TRBV18 to TRBJ2-7; 12 nucleotides agree with TRBD1. Per germline, CDR1 KGHSH and CDR2 LQKENI. The CDR3 is made up of 17 amino acids. Trimming took 1 base from V and 7 from J; bases not matched to a gene: 11. In DNA form, the CDR3 reads TGTGCCAGCTCACCACTGGCCACGGGACAGGGGGCCTGGGAGCAGTACTTC. Translated: CASSPLATGQGAWEQYF.

Comment on this clone: Other nucleotide sequences from this sample produce the same CDR3. The rearrangement uses TRBV5-1 and TRBJ2-1; D perhaps matches TRBD2 (5 bases). The germline CDR1 and CDR2 sequences are SGHRS and YFSETQ. Between the trimmed V and J ends, which lost 3 bases and 3 bases, there was a span of 13 bases. This CDR3 spans 15 amino acids. CDR3 coding DNA: TGCGCCAGCAGCTCGGATCGCGGGTACTACAATGAGCAGTTCTTC. As protein: CASSSDRGYYNEQFF.

This chain uses TRBV7-9 with TRBJ1-6; 7 positions match TRBD1. Trimming removed 5 bases from V and 3 bases from J; junction bases left unmatched: 7. The CDR3 covers 16 residues. The V gene's germline CDR1 is SEHNR and CDR2 FQNEAQ (reference sequence). CDR3 protein: CASSLQGQNYNSPLHF. The CDR3, as DNA: TGTGCCAGCAGCCTACAGGGGCAAAACTATAATTCACCCCTCCACTTT.

Here the CDR3 DNA reads TGTGCCAGCAGCCAACCAGGGACTGTTGTGAACACTGAAGCTTTCTTT. Protein sequence: CASSQPGTVVNTEAFF. V is TRBV3-1 (or the pseudogene TRBV3-2) and J is TRBJ1-1; TRBD1 is a possible D gene (5 bases). Trimming stripped 2 bases from V and 0 bases from J, with 13 bases between. CDR3 length: 16 amino acids. Per the germline V gene, CDR1 is LGHDT and CDR2 is YNNKEL (reference sequence).

This rearrangement joins TRBV7-9 to TRBJ1-2, with D unclear. CDR1 and CDR2 (germline): SEHNR, FQNEAQ (reference sequence). The germline V and J ends were trimmed by 1 base and 2 bases, with 8 bases remaining between them. The CDR3 is 14 residues long. The CDR3 loop is CASSLVAGNYGYTF. The CDR3 DNA reads as TGTGCCAGCAGCTTAGTCGCCGGGAACTATGGCTACACCTTC.

J is TRBJ2-2 and V is TRBV11-3, with D hard to call. CDR1 is SGHNT and CDR2 is YENEEA in the germline V gene. The CDR3 consists of 16 residues. Trimming removed 1 base at V and 0 bases at J, with 9 bases between. Here the CDR3 DNA reads TGTGCCAGCAGCTTAGGGGCGCTTGCGAACACCGGGGAGCTGTTTTTT. It is translated as CASSLGALANTGELFF.

V gene TRBV3-1 (or the pseudogene TRBV3-2) combines with J gene TRBJ1-2; weak D call: TRBD1 (5 bases). The ends were cut back, 7 bases at V and 4 bases at J, with 22 bases in the middle. Germline assignment: CDR1 LGHDT and CDR2 YNNKEL (reference sequence). The CDR3 sequence is 16 residues long. As DNA, the CDR3 is TGTGCCAGCATCCTTGAAGATGGGGGGGAAGTCTATGGCTACACCTTC. Translated: CASILEDGGEVYGYTF.

In this sample, this clone turned up once. The chain carries TRBV30 and TRBJ2-7; 9 bases are a match to TRBD1. Germline loops: CDR1 GTSNPN, CDR2 SVGIG (reference sequence). V shed 5 bases, J shed 2 bases, and the junction held 10 bases outside the gene matches. The CDR3 extends over 15 amino acids. CDR3 region: CAWSQDRGPTYEQYF. The CDR3 nucleotides are TGTGCCTGGTCCCAGGACAGGGGCCCTACCTACGAGCAGTACTTC.

The chain has TRBV5-5 and TRBJ2-3, with D tentatively TRBD1 (5 bases). The CDR3 extends over 16 amino acids. Trimming removed 4 bases from V and 1 base from J, with 16 bases in between. Germline lookup yields CDR1 SGHKS and CDR2 YYEKEE (reference sequence). For the CDR3, the DNA is TGTGCCAGCAGCGGGGCAGGGTCTTTCGGCACAGATACGCAGTATTTT. Its protein product is CASSGAGSFGTDTQYF.

This clone was seen a handful of times. The CDR3 is CASSVGLAGVNTGELFF. CDR3 coding DNA: TGTGCCAGCAGCGTAGGACTAGCGGGGGTGAACACCGGGGAGCTGTTTTTT. This chain links TRBV9 with TRBJ2-2; 12 nucleotides align to TRBD2. Looked up from germline, CDR1 is SGDLS and CDR2 is YYNGEE. V lost 0 bases to trimming and J lost 1 base; unmatched junction nucleotides: 1. The CDR3 loop spans 17 amino acids.

The chain carries TRBV5-5 and TRBJ2-7; TRBD2 matches 9 bases. J was trimmed by 7 bases and V by 4 bases; bases with no gene match: 12. This CDR3 spans 15 amino acids. The V gene's germline CDR1 is SGHKS and CDR2 YYEKEE (reference sequence). The CDR3 region has the DNA TGTGCCAGCAGCCTCAACAGCGGGAGGATAGGGGAGCAGTACTTC. Translating gives CASSLNSGRIGEQYF.

V is TRBV4-1 and J is TRBJ2-5, with 9 bases lining up with TRBD1. Trimming at V came to 4 bases and at J to 5 bases, leaving 11 bases not matched to a gene. The CDR3 runs 16 residues. Per the germline V gene, CDR1 is MGHRA and CDR2 is YSYEKL. The CDR3 DNA reads as TGCGCCAGCAGCCGAGGACAGGGGATAGCTAGCGAGACCCAGTACTTC. This encodes CASSRGQGIASETQYF.

This clone came up once. The chain couples TRBV19 to TRBJ2-2; 7 nucleotides line up with TRBD1. Per the germline V gene, CDR1 is LNHDA and CDR2 is SQIVND (reference sequence). There are 15 residues in the CDR3. V shed 7 bases and J 4 bases; nucleotides not matched to a gene: 9. The DNA of the CDR3 is TGTGCCAGTAAAACAGGGGACGTCGGCACCGGGGAGCTGTTTTTT. Its translation is CASKTGDVGTGELFF.